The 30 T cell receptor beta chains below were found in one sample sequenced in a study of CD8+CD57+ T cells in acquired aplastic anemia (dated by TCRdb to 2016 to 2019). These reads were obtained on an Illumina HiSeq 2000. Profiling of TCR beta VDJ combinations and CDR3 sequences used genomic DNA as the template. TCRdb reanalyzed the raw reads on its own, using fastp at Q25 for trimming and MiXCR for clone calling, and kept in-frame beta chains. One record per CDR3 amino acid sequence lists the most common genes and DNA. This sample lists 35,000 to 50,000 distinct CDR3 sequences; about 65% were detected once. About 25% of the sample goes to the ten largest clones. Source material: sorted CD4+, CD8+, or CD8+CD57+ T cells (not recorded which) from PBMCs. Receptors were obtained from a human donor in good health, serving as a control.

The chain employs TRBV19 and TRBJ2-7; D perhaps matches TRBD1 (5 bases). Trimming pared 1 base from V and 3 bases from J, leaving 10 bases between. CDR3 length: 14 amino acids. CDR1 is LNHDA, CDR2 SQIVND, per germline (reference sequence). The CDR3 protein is CASSIGAGYYEQYF. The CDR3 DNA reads TGTGCCAGTAGTATAGGGGCAGGGTACTACGAGCAGTACTTC.

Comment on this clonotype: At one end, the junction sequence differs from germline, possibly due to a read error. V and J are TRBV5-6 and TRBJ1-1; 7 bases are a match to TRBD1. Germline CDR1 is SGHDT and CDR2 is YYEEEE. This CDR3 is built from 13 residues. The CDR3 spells CASSKTGNSEAFF. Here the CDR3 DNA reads TGTGCCAGCAGCAAGACAGGGAACTCTGAAGCTTTCTTT.

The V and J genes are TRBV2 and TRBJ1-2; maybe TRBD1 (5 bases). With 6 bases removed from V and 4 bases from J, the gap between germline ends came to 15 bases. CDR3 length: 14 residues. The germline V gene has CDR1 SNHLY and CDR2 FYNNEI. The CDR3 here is CASRLRTSGYGYTF. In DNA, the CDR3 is TGTGCCAGCAGACTTAGGACATCCGGCTATGGCTACACCTTC.

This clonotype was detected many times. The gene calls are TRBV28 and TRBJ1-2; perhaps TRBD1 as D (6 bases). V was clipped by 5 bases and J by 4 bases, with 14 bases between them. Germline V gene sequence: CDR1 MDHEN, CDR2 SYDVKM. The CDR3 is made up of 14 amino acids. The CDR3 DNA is TGTGCCAGCAGTCCACTCGGGGGGCCCTATGGCTACACCTTC. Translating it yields CASSPLGGPYGYTF.

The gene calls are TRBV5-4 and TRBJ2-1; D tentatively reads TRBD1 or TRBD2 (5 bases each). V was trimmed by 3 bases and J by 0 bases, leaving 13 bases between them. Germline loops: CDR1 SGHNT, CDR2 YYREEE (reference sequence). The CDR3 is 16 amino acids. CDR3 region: CASSSAGTRSYNEQFF. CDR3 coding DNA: TGTGCCAGCAGCTCGGCAGGGACGCGCTCCTACAATGAGCAGTTCTTC.

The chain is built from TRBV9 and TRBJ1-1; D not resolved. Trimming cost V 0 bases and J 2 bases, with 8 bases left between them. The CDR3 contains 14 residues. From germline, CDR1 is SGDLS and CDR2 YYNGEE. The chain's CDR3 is CASSVAYTNTEAFF. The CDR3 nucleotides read TGTGCCAGCAGCGTAGCTTACACTAACACTGAAGCTTTCTTT. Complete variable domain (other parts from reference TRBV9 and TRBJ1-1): DSGVTQTPKHLITATGQRVTLRCSPRSGDLSVYWYQQSLDQGLQFLIQYYNGEERAKGNILERFSAQQFPDLHSELNLSSLELGDSALYFCASSVAYTNTEAFFGQGTRLTVV.

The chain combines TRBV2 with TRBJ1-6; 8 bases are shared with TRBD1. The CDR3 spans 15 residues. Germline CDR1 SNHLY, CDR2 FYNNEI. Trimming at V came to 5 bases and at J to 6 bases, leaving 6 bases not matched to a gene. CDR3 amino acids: CASSPTGVVNSPLHF. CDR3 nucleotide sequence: TGTGCCAGCAGTCCGACAGGGGTGGTTAATTCACCCCTCCACTTT.

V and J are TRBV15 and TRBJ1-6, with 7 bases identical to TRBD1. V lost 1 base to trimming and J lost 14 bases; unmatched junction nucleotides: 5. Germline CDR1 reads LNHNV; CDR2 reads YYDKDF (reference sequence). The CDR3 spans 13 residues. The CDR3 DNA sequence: TGTGCCACCAGCAGAGCCGAGACAGGGACCCTCCACTTT. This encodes CATSRAETGTLHF.

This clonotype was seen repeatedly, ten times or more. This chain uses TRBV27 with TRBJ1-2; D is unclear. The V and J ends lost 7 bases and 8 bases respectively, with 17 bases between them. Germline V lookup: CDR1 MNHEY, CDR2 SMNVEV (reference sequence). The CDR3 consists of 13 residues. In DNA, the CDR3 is TGTGCCAGCACTCACACACCTCGTGGAGGCTACACCTTC. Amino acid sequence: CASTHTPRGGYTF.

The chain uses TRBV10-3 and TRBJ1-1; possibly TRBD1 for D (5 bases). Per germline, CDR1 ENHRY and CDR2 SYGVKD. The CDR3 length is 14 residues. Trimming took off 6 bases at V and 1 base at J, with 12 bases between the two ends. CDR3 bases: TGTGCCATCAGGGAGGGGTGGGCGAACACTGAAGCTTTCTTT. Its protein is CAIREGWANTEAFF.

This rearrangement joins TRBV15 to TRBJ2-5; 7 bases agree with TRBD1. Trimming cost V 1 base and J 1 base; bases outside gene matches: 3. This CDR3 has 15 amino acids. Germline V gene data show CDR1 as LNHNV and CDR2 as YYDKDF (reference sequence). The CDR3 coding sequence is TGTGCCACCAGCAGAGTAGGGACAGTCCAAGAGACCCAGTACTTC. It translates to CATSRVGTVQETQYF.

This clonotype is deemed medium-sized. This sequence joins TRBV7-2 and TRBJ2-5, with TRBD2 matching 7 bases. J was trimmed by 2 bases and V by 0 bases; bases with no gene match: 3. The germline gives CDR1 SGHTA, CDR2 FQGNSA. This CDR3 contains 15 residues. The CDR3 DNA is TGTGCCAGCAGCTTAGCGGGGGGGTTGCAAGAGACCCAGTACTTC. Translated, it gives CASSLAGGLQETQYF.

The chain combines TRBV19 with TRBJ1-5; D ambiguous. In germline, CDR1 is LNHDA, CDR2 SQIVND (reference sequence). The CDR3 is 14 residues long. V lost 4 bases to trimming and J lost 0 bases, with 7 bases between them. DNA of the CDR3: TGTGCCAGTAGTACCGTCGATAGCAATCAGCCCCAGCATTTT. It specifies CASSTVDSNQPQHF. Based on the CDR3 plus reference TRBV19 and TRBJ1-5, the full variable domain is DGGITQSPKYLFRKEGQNVTLSCEQNLNHDAMYWYRQDPGQGLRLIYYSQIVNDFQKGDIAEGYSVSREKKESFPLTVTSAQKNPTAFYLCASSTVDSNQPQHFGDGTRLSIL.

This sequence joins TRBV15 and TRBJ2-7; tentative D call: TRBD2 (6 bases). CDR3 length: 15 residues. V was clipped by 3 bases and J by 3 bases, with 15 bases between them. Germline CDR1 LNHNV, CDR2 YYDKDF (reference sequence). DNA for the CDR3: TGTGCCACCAGCAGGCGCGGGGACCCTTTCTACGAGCAGTACTTC. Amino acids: CATSRRGDPFYEQYF. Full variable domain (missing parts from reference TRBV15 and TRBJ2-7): DAMVIQNPRYQVTQFGKPVTLSCSQTLNHNVMYWYQQKSSQAPKLLFHYYDKDFNNEADTPDNFQSRRPNTSFCFLDIRSPGLGDTAMYLCATSRRGDPFYEQYFGPGTRLTVT.

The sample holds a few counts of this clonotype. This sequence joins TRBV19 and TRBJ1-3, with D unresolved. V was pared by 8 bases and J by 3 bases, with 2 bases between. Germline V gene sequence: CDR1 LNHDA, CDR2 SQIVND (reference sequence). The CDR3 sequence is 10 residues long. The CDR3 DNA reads TGTGCCAGTCGTGGAAACACCATATATTTT. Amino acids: CASRGNTIYF.

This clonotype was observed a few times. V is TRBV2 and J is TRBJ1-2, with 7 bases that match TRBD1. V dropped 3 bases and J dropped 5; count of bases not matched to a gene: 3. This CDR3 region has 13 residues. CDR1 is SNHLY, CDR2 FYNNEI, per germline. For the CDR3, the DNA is TGTGCCAGCAGTGATTACAGGGGATATGGCTACACCTTC. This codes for CASSDYRGYGYTF.

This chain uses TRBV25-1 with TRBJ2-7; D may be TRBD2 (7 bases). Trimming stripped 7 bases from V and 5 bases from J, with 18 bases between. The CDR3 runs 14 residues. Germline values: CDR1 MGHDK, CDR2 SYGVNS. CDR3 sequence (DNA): TGTGCCAGCACCAAGGGGGTCGGGACTAACGAGCAGTACTTC. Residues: CASTKGVGTNEQYF.

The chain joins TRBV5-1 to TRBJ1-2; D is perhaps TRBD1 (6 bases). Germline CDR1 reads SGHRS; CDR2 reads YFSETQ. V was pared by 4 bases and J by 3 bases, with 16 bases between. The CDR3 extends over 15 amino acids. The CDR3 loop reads CASSQETGSDYGYTF. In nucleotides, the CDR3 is TGCGCCAGCAGCCAAGAAACAGGGTCTGACTATGGCTACACCTTC.

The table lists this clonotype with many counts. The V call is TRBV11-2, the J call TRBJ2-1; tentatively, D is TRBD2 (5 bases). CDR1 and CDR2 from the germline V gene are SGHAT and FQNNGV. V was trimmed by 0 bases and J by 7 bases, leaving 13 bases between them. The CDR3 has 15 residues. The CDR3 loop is CASSLDDTGGNEQFF. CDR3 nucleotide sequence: TGTGCCAGCAGCTTAGATGATACCGGAGGTAATGAGCAGTTCTTC.

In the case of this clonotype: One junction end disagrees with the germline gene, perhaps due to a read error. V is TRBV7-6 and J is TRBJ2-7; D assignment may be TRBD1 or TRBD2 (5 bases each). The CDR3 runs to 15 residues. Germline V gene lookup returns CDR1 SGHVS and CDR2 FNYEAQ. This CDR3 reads CASGLGTSSSYGQYF. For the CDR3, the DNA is TGTGCCAGCGGCTTAGGGACCAGCAGCTCCTACGGGCAGTACTTC.

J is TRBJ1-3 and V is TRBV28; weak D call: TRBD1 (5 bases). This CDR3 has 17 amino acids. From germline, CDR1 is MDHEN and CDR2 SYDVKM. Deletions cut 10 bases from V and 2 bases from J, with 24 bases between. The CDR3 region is CATSPWTSTLPGNTIYF. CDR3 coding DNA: TGTGCCACCTCTCCTTGGACATCCACCTTACCTGGAAACACCATATATTTT.

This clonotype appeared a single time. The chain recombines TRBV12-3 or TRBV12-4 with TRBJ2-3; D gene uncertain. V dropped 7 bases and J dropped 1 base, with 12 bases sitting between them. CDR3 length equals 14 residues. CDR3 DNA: TGTGCCAGCACCCTTTCTAGGGGCACAGATACGCAGTATTTT. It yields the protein CASTLSRGTDTQYF.

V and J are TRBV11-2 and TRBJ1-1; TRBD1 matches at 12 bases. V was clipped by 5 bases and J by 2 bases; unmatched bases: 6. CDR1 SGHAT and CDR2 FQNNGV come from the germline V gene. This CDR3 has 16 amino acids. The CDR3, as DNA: TGTGCCAGCAGCCAGCCGGGACAGGGGGCAAACACTGAAGCTTTCTTT. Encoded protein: CASSQPGQGANTEAFF. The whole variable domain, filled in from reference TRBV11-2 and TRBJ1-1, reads EAGVAQSPRYKIIEKRQSVAFWCNPISGHATLYWYQQILGQGPKLLIQFQNNGVVDDSQLPKDRFSAERLKGVDSTLKIQPAKLEDSAVYLCASSQPGQGANTEAFFGQGTRLTVV.

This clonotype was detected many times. CDR3: CASSAPGQVLLCEQYF. The CDR3 coding sequence is TGTGCCAGCAGCGCGCCGGGACAGGTTTTGCTCTGCGAGCAGTACTTC. The chain joins TRBV9 to TRBJ2-7; 8 nucleotides match TRBD1. The CDR3 length is 16 residues. The germline V gene encodes CDR1 SGDLS and CDR2 YYNGEE. The junction had 14 bases not matched to a gene; V was cut back by 3 bases and J by 6 bases.

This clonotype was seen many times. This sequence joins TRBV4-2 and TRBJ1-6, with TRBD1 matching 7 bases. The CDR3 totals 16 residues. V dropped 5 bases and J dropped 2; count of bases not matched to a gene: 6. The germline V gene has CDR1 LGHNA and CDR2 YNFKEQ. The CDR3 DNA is TGTGCCAGCAGCGGAACAGGGGTGGCCTATAATTCACCCCTCCACTTT. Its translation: CASSGTGVAYNSPLHF.

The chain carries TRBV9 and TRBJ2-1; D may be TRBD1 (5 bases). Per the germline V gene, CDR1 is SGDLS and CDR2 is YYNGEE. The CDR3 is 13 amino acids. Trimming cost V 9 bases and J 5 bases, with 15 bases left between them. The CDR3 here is CATGRQGNNEQFF. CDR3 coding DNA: TGTGCCACCGGCCGGCAGGGTAACAATGAGCAGTTCTTC.

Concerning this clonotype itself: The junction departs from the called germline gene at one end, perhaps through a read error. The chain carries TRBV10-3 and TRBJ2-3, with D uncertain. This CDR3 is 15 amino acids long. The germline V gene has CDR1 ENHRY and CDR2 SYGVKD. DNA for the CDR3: TGTGCCACCAGTGATGGGCGGAGAAGCACAGATACGCAGTATTTT. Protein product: CATSDGRRSTDTQYF.

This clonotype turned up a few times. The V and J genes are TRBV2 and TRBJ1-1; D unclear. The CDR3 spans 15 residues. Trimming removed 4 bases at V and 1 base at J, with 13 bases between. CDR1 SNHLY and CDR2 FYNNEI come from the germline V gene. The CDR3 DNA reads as TGTGCCAGCAGTGCGACCCAAATAGAGAACACTGAAGCTTTCTTT. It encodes CASSATQIENTEAFF.

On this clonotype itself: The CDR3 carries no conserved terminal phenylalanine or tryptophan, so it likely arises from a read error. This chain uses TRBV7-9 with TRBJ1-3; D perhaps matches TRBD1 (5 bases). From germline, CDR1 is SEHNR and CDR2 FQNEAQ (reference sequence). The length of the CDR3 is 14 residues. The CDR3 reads CASSLEGSGNTIYS. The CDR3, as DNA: TGCGCCAGCAGCTTGGAGGGGTCTGGAAACACCATATATTCT.

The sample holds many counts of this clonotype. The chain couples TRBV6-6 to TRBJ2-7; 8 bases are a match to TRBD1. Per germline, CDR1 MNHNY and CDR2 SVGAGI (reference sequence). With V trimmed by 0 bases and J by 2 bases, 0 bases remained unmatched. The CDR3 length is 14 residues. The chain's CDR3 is CASSYSDRAYEQYF. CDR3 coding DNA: TGTGCCAGCAGTTACTCGGACAGGGCCTACGAGCAGTACTTC.